The 2 T cell receptor beta chains listed next were all sequenced from one sample in a study of Ad26.COV2.S vaccination and SARS-CoV-2 variants. Generated by immunoSEQ multiplex PCR, the TCRdb table keeps only in-frame clones and is missing some. The data hold about 330,000 clones, with roughly 90% observed a single time. Described treatment: about 20 received Ad26.COV2.S at low or high dose, single or two shots; 5 received placebo; per-sample allocation not given. Day 63 following the first vaccine or placebo injection was when the samples were taken. The starting material was peripheral blood, obtained in a trial of Ad26.COV2.S vaccine versus placebo. These receptors came from a person between 18 and 65 years old who received the Ad26.COV2.S COVID-19 vaccine or a placebo.

The chain employs TRBV6-6 and TRBJ1-1; TRBD1 matches 7 bases. Germline-derived CDR1 and CDR2 are MNHNY and SVGAGI (reference sequence). The trim removed 2 bases at V and 4 bases at J, leaving 1 base unmatched. The CDR3 totals 13 residues. The CDR3 region is CASSYAGGTEAFF. The CDR3 DNA sequence: TGTGCCAGCAGTTACGCAGGGGGCACTGAAGCTTTCTTT.

This clone came up once. Other DNA sequences in the same sample also yield this CDR3. The rearrangement uses TRBV19 and TRBJ2-2, with no clear D. This CDR3 has 14 amino acids. The germline V gene has CDR1 LNHDA and CDR2 SQIVND (reference sequence). Trimming took 4 bases from V and 1 from J, leaving 7 bases between them. The CDR3 nucleotides read TGTGCCAGTAGTAGAGGTGGGAACACCGGGGAGCTGTTTTTT. It codes for CASSRGGNTGELFF.